Listed below are T cell receptor beta chains from one sample, sequenced in a study of blood T cell repertoires in COVID-19. TCRdb keeps only in-frame clones here, not all; method: immunoSEQ multiplex PCR. The sample consists of roughly 220,000 clones, around nine tenths of them appearing once. Specimen: peripheral blood. All receptors come from a man in his 60s with acute or convalescent COVID-19. CDR3s leave out the opening cysteine and the closing phenylalanine or tryptophan. Each record gives: J gene, V gene, CDR3 protein.

TRBJ2-2 | TRBV27 | ASRPRQGPTGELF
TRBJ2-7 | TRBV4-2 | ASSQASASASVYEQY
TRBJ2-7 | TRBV7-9 | ASSFYGLAGGIEQY
TRBJ2-3 | TRBV7-9 | ASSLASGGRTDTQY
TRBJ1-2 | TRBV12-2 | ASRFKCLGQGANGYT
TRBJ2-1 | TRBV10-3 | AISEEGEQF
TRBJ2-3 | TRBV7-2 | ASSSYTDTQY
TRBJ2-7 | TRBV27 | ASSPPGGGWTYEQY
TRBJ2-1 | TRBV6-2/TRBV6-3 | ASSYEDINNEQF
TRBJ2-6 | TRBV29-1 | SVAGGVGANVLT
TRBJ1-1 | TRBV6-5 | ASSYNQMNTEAF
TRBJ1-2 | TRBV5-1 | ASSLESGYGYT
TRBJ1-1 | TRBV11-2 | ASSLDWGGLNTEAF
TRBJ2-7 | TRBV19 | ASSPRTSGGGLLDEQY
TRBJ2-5 | TRBV7-9 | ASSLGLGGKETQY
TRBJ1-1 | TRBV18 | ASSRDRGGVTEAF
TRBJ1-2 | TRBV6-5 | ASRTGENYGYT
TRBJ2-7 | TRBV14 | ASSQEGHEQY
TRBJ1-2 | TRBV4-3 | ASSQDWGGRGYT
TRBJ2-7 | TRBV5-4 | ASSPGTNTYEQY
TRBJ2-1 | TRBV7-2 | ASNGGAYNEQF
TRBJ2-1 | TRBV19 | ASSRTHSLAGLGNEQF
TRBJ2-7 | TRBV7-2 | ASSLALAGGEQY
TRBJ2-3 | TRBV7-9 | ASSLRARAAGTDTQY
TRBJ2-2 | TRBV3-1/TRBV3-2 | ASSPGTGPTGELF
TRBJ1-1 | TRBV7-2 | ASSRGQGGTTEAF
TRBJ2-3 | TRBV5-8 | ASSPRLGTRAAADTQY
TRBJ2-1 | TRBV19 | ASSRQANKDEQF
TRBJ1-1 | TRBV2 | ASRLTGLDTEAF
TRBJ2-5 | TRBV9 | ASSVLSQETQY
TRBJ1-5 | TRBV19 | ASSPGQGAALEPQH
TRBJ1-3 | TRBV3-1/TRBV3-2 | ASSQEPLPYGNTIY
TRBJ2-5 | TRBV5-1 | ASSTQTSGGAGETQY
TRBJ1-3 | TRBV7-9 | ASSPDVRGPSGNTIY
TRBJ2-5 | TRBV27 | ASDGREETQY
TRBJ1-1 | TRBV18 | ASSLPTGGITEAF
TRBJ2-7 | TRBV5-1 | ASSLVGGDGQY
TRBJ1-2 | TRBV18 | ASSPLTGTGHANYGYT
TRBJ2-7 | TRBV5-1 | ASSLGALTYEQY
TRBJ1-4 | TRBV6-2/TRBV6-3 | ASSSTWRGHEKLF
TRBJ1-2 | TRBV6-5 | ASSPSTGGGGYT
TRBJ2-3 | TRBV11-2 | ASSSLSGGGTDTQY
TRBJ2-2 | TRBV5-4 | ASSFRQTGNTGELF
TRBJ1-3 | TRBV7-8 | ASSLGVGTSSGNTIY
TRBJ2-7 | TRBV5-5 | ASSLGASGATSYEQY
TRBJ2-3 | TRBV19 | ASRVAGYSTDTQY
TRBJ2-6 | TRBV3-1/TRBV3-2 | ASSQRGSGANVLT
TRBJ2-5 | TRBV7-8 | ASSLTPSQETQY
TRBJ2-3 | TRBV6-5 | ASGRDRDTQY
TRBJ2-3 | TRBV5-4 | ASSSVPRRRTDTQY
TRBJ2-2 | TRBV18 | ASSPRTGGAGGELF
TRBJ2-7 | TRBV5-1 | ASSTQLRAVSNEQY
TRBJ1-2 | TRBV5-8 | ASSSGVGYT